This is a list of T cell receptor beta chains from one sample in a study of cytomegalovirus exposure and HLA in healthy donors. TCRdb's table, derived via immunoSEQ multiplex PCR, lists solely in-frame clones and lacks some. This table has roughly 170,000 clones, about 80% appearing once. Sequenced: PBMCs. All receptors come from a man aged 18 to 29 in good health and CMV-seronegative. Both conserved end residues are part of each CDR3. A D gene is named only where the DNA matches it firmly. Size tells how often a clone was seen (once, few, many) or the class of an expanded clone, and some rows leave it out.

len: 15
j_gene: TRBJ2-1
abundance: .
d_gene: TRBD1
v_gene: TRBV6-1
CDR3nt: TGTGCCAGCAGTCCCCGGGACAGAAGTAATAATGAGCAGTTCTTC
CDR3aa: CASSPRDRSNNEQFF

len: 16
j_gene: TRBJ2-7
abundance: .
d_gene: TRBD1
v_gene: TRBV11-3
CDR3nt: TGTGCCAGCAGTCCCGACAGGGGGCGGAAGATTTACGAGCAGTACTTC
CDR3aa: CASSPDRGRKIYEQYF

len: 17
j_gene: TRBJ1-5
abundance: .
d_gene: .
v_gene: TRBV7-6
CDR3nt: TGTGCCAGCAGCTTGGGACCCCCCGGGGGGATCAATCAGCCCCAGCATTTT
CDR3aa: CASSLGPPGGINQPQHF

len: 13
j_gene: TRBJ1-2
abundance: .
d_gene: TRBD1
v_gene: TRBV14
CDR3nt: TGTGCCAGCAGCCTTCGGACAGGGAATGGCTACACCTTC
CDR3aa: CASSLRTGNGYTF

len: 20
j_gene: TRBJ1-1
abundance: once
d_gene: .
v_gene: TRBV15
CDR3nt: TGTGCCACCAGCAGAGATCGTAGGGCAGGGGCCCGATCTATGAACACTGAAGCTTTCTTT
CDR3aa: CATSRDRRAGARSMNTEAFF

len: 14
j_gene: TRBJ2-3
abundance: .
d_gene: .
v_gene: TRBV19
CDR3nt: TGTGCCAGTAGTTTTAGCGGCGTCACAGATACGCAGTATTTT
CDR3aa: CASSFSGVTDTQYF

len: 12
j_gene: TRBJ2-7
abundance: .
d_gene: .
v_gene: TRBV28
CDR3nt: TGTGCCAGCAGTTTACGGGTTGACGAGCAGTACTTC
CDR3aa: CASSLRVDEQYF

len: 16
j_gene: TRBJ2-2
abundance: .
d_gene: TRBD2
v_gene: TRBV27
CDR3nt: TGTGCCAGCAGTTTAATTGGACTAGTTAAGACCGGGGAGCTGTTTTTT
CDR3aa: CASSLIGLVKTGELFF

len: 11
j_gene: TRBJ2-3
abundance: .
d_gene: .
v_gene: TRBV20-1
CDR3nt: TGCAGTGCCAGGTCCCCAGATACGCAGTATTTT
CDR3aa: CSARSPDTQYF

len: 15
j_gene: TRBJ1-1
abundance: .
d_gene: .
v_gene: TRBV19
CDR3nt: TGTGCCAGTAGTATAGTGACAGCCGGGAACACTGAAGCTTTCTTT
CDR3aa: CASSIVTAGNTEAFF

len: 14
j_gene: TRBJ1-1
abundance: .
d_gene: .
v_gene: TRBV5-1
CDR3nt: TGCGCCAGCAGCTTGGCCACGGGGATCCCTGAAGCTTTCTTT
CDR3aa: CASSLATGIPEAFF

len: 14
j_gene: TRBJ1-3
abundance: .
d_gene: .
v_gene: TRBV7-9
CDR3nt: TGTGCCAGCAGCTTCGTCCCCGGGAGAAACACCATATATTTT
CDR3aa: CASSFVPGRNTIYF

len: 13
j_gene: TRBJ1-1
abundance: few
d_gene: .
v_gene: TRBV6-1
CDR3nt: TGTGCCAGCAGTCCCGGGACGGGGGCTGAAGCTTTCTTT
CDR3aa: CASSPGTGAEAFF

len: 15
j_gene: TRBJ2-3
abundance: .
d_gene: TRBD2
v_gene: TRBV9
CDR3nt: TGTGCCAGCAACGTAGCGGGAGAGACCACAGATACGCAGTATTTT
CDR3aa: CASNVAGETTDTQYF

len: 15
j_gene: TRBJ2-3
abundance: once
d_gene: .
v_gene: TRBV14
CDR3nt: TGTGCCAGCAGCCGCCCGCCGGGTACCGCAGATACGCAGTATTTT
CDR3aa: CASSRPPGTADTQYF

len: 16
j_gene: TRBJ2-1
abundance: .
d_gene: .
v_gene: TRBV9
CDR3nt: TGTGCCAGCAGCGTAGCTTCCCAGCGTCACCACAATGAGCAGTTCTTC
CDR3aa: CASSVASQRHHNEQFF

len: 13
j_gene: TRBJ1-1
abundance: .
d_gene: .
v_gene: TRBV30
CDR3nt: TGTGCCTGGAGTCTTACAGCGAACACTGAAGCTTTCTTT
CDR3aa: CAWSLTANTEAFF

len: 16
j_gene: TRBJ2-3
abundance: .
d_gene: TRBD2
v_gene: TRBV5-1
CDR3nt: TGCGCCAGCAGCTTGAGGACTAGCGGGGCCACAGATACGCAGTATTTT
CDR3aa: CASSLRTSGATDTQYF

len: 16
j_gene: TRBJ1-4
abundance: .
d_gene: TRBD1
v_gene: TRBV4-1
CDR3nt: TGCGCCAGCAGCTCAGTCTGGGACAGGGCTAATGAAAAACTGTTTTTT
CDR3aa: CASSSVWDRANEKLFF

len: 15
j_gene: TRBJ2-3
abundance: .
d_gene: .
v_gene: TRBV7-2
CDR3nt: TGTGCCAGCAGCTTATGGAGAAGTAGCACAGATACGCAGTATTTT
CDR3aa: CASSLWRSSTDTQYF

len: 14
j_gene: TRBJ2-7
abundance: .
d_gene: .
v_gene: TRBV30
CDR3nt: TGTGCCTGGAGTGCCACAGTCCCGCCAAGGAAGCAGTACTTC
CDR3aa: CAWSATVPPRKQYF

len: 15
j_gene: TRBJ2-7
abundance: .
d_gene: .
v_gene: TRBV9
CDR3nt: TGTGCCAGCAGCGTTAGTAGCGGAGCCGCCTACGAGCAGTACTTC
CDR3aa: CASSVSSGAAYEQYF

len: 15
j_gene: TRBJ1-2
abundance: .
d_gene: .
v_gene: TRBV5-1
CDR3nt: TGCGCCAGCAGAGGAACGGAGGGACCGTGGTATGGCTACACCTTC
CDR3aa: CASRGTEGPWYGYTF

len: 14
j_gene: TRBJ1-6
abundance: .
d_gene: TRBD1
v_gene: TRBV19
CDR3nt: TGTGCCAGTAGGGGGGACAGAAGGAATTCACCCCTCCACTTT
CDR3aa: CASRGDRRNSPLHF

len: 12
j_gene: TRBJ1-2
abundance: .
d_gene: .
v_gene: TRBV18
CDR3nt: TGTGCCAGCTCAACAGGGACGGATGGCTACACCTTC
CDR3aa: CASSTGTDGYTF

len: 15
j_gene: TRBJ1-5
abundance: .
d_gene: .
v_gene: TRBV27
CDR3nt: TGTGCCAGCAGTCTAACCGGGACACTTAATCAGCCCCAGCATTTT
CDR3aa: CASSLTGTLNQPQHF

len: 14
j_gene: TRBJ2-7
abundance: .
d_gene: TRBD1
v_gene: TRBV7-9
CDR3nt: TGTGCCAGCAGAGAAGGACAGGGAGTCTACGAGCAGTACTTC
CDR3aa: CASREGQGVYEQYF

len: 13
j_gene: TRBJ2-1
abundance: .
d_gene: .
v_gene: TRBV6-5
CDR3nt: TGTGCCAGCAGTTACTCGGGGGGGCGAGAGCAGTTCTTC
CDR3aa: CASSYSGGREQFF

len: 13
j_gene: TRBJ2-7
abundance: .
d_gene: .
v_gene: TRBV5-1
CDR3nt: TGCGCCAGCAGCTTGAGACAGTCCCACGAGCAGTACTTC
CDR3aa: CASSLRQSHEQYF

len: 18
j_gene: TRBJ2-6
abundance: .
d_gene: .
v_gene: TRBV7-3
CDR3nt: TGTGCCAGCAGCTGGGAGGCGGGGTTCCACTCTGGGGCCAACGTCCTGACTTTC
CDR3aa: CASSWEAGFHSGANVLTF

len: 15
j_gene: TRBJ2-4
abundance: .
d_gene: .
v_gene: TRBV7-9
CDR3nt: TGTGCCAGCAGCTTAGGTGTGGAGCAGGGAAACATTCAGTACTTC
CDR3aa: CASSLGVEQGNIQYF

len: 11
j_gene: TRBJ2-7
abundance: once
d_gene: .
v_gene: TRBV6-1
CDR3nt: TGTGCCACCGGGAGAGGTGACGAGCAGTACTTC
CDR3aa: CATGRGDEQYF

len: 17
j_gene: TRBJ2-5
abundance: .
d_gene: .
v_gene: TRBV2
CDR3nt: TGTGCCAGCAGTGAAGCGCTGACTCGACCAGTACAAGAGACCCAGTACTTC
CDR3aa: CASSEALTRPVQETQYF

len: 16
j_gene: TRBJ1-5
abundance: .
d_gene: .
v_gene: TRBV11-2
CDR3nt: TGTGCCAGCAGCTTAGATGGCAGGTATAGCAATCAGCCCCAGCATTTT
CDR3aa: CASSLDGRYSNQPQHF

len: 12
j_gene: TRBJ1-1
abundance: .
d_gene: .
v_gene: TRBV6-1
CDR3nt: TGTGCCTTGGTCGAGGGGGGGACTGAAGCTTTCTTT
CDR3aa: CALVEGGTEAFF

len: 14
j_gene: TRBJ1-5
abundance: .
d_gene: .
v_gene: TRBV5-1
CDR3nt: TGCGCCAGCAGCAAGGACAGTCATTCTCAGCCCCAGCATTTT
CDR3aa: CASSKDSHSQPQHF

len: 14
j_gene: TRBJ2-7
abundance: .
d_gene: TRBD2
v_gene: TRBV5-1
CDR3nt: TGCGCCAGCAGCTTGGTGCGCGGGAGGGACGAGCAGTACTTC
CDR3aa: CASSLVRGRDEQYF

len: 15
j_gene: TRBJ1-3
abundance: .
d_gene: .
v_gene: TRBV9
CDR3nt: TGTGCCAGCAGCGTAGCTACGGGAAGCGGAAACACCATATATTTT
CDR3aa: CASSVATGSGNTIYF

len: 22
j_gene: TRBJ2-1
abundance: .
d_gene: TRBD2
v_gene: TRBV10-3
CDR3nt: TGTGCCATCAGTGACCCTGAGCCGTGGGCTAGCGGGAGCTCCAGCTCTTACAATGAGCAGTTCTTC
CDR3aa: CAISDPEPWASGSSSSYNEQFF